A selection of T cell receptor beta chains follows, all from one sample in a study of breast tumors, draining lymph nodes, adjacent tissues. Using its own MiXCR run on the multiplex PCR reads, TCRdb lists one record per CDR3 protein. This sample has roughly 120,000 distinct CDR3 sequences; 20% occur once, and the top ten carry approximately 3.5%. Sequencing input: axillary lymph node tissue. The receptor set was obtained from a female donor with breast cancer. Some clones in this sample may be carry-over from other donors' samples. Both conserved end residues are part of each CDR3. Each record gives: J gene, V gene, clone size, D gene, CDR3 protein, CDR3 DNA. D genes are given only for firm matches. Clone sizes are given selectively: once, few, many, or a class where the clone is expanded.

j_call: TRBJ1-2; v_call: TRBV20-1; clone_size: -; d_call: TRBD1; cdr3_aa: CSARDSSNYGYIF; cdr3_nt: TGCAGTGCCAGGGACAGTTCTAACTATGGCTACATCTTC
j_call: TRBJ1-1; v_call: TRBV12-3/TRBV12-4; clone_size: -; d_call: TRBD1; cdr3_aa: CASSLGQRRTVSFF; cdr3_nt: TGTGCCAGCAGTTTGGGACAGCGACGGACCGTGTCTTTCTTT
j_call: TRBJ2-5; v_call: TRBV6-5; clone_size: many; d_call: -; cdr3_aa: CASSRAGTQETQYF; cdr3_nt: TGTGCCAGCAGTCGTGCAGGGACCCAAGAGACCCAGTACTTC
j_call: TRBJ1-2; v_call: TRBV7-9; clone_size: few; d_call: -; cdr3_aa: CASSPRGTFYGYTF; cdr3_nt: TGTGCCAGCAGCCCTAGGGGAACCTTCTATGGCTACACCTTC
j_call: TRBJ2-7; v_call: TRBV7-3; clone_size: -; d_call: -; cdr3_aa: CASSFYICSALQGLINEQYF; cdr3_nt: -
j_call: TRBJ1-2; v_call: TRBV7-9; clone_size: many; d_call: -; cdr3_aa: CASSLGSDNGYTF; cdr3_nt: TGTGCCAGCAGCTTGGGGTCGGACAATGGCTACACCTTC
j_call: TRBJ2-7; v_call: TRBV6-6; clone_size: many; d_call: TRBD1; cdr3_aa: CASSDRVVSEQYF; cdr3_nt: TGTGCCAGCAGTGACAGGGTGGTTTCCGAGCAGTACTTC
j_call: TRBJ1-1; v_call: TRBV5-1; clone_size: -; d_call: TRBD1; cdr3_aa: CASSWEPGQGPDTEAFF; cdr3_nt: TGCGCCAGCAGCTGGGAGCCGGGACAGGGGCCGGACACTGAAGCTTTCTTT
j_call: TRBJ1-2; v_call: TRBV5-1; clone_size: many; d_call: -; cdr3_aa: CASSAQQGANGYTF; cdr3_nt: TGCGCCAGCAGCGCACAACAGGGTGCCAATGGCTACACCTTC
j_call: TRBJ2-3; v_call: TRBV3-1; clone_size: many; d_call: -; cdr3_aa: CASSPRRATDTQYF; cdr3_nt: TGTGCCAGCAGCCCCCGGAGGGCCACAGATACGCAGTATTTT
j_call: TRBJ2-3; v_call: TRBV9; clone_size: many; d_call: TRBD2; cdr3_aa: CASSGLAGTDTQYF; cdr3_nt: TGTGCCAGCAGCGGACTAGCAGGCACAGATACGCAGTATTTT
j_call: TRBJ2-1; v_call: TRBV3-1; clone_size: few; d_call: -; cdr3_aa: CASSQILYEQFF; cdr3_nt: TGTGCCAGCAGCCAAATTTTATATGAGCAGTTCTTC
j_call: TRBJ1-4; v_call: TRBV6-1; clone_size: many; d_call: -; cdr3_aa: CASSSGLNEKLFF; cdr3_nt: TGTGCCAGCAGTTCTGGACTGAATGAAAAACTGTTTTTT
j_call: TRBJ1-5; v_call: TRBV7-8; clone_size: many; d_call: -; cdr3_aa: CASSRLPGYRNQPQHF; cdr3_nt: TGTGCCAGCAGCCGGTTGCCAGGGTATCGCAATCAGCCCCAGCATTTT